These 21 T cell receptor beta chains came from one sample sequenced in a study of response to subunit inactivated influenza vaccine. TCRdb passed the RT-PCR reads through MiXCR, listing each CDR3 protein once. The profile shows a few hundred thousand distinct CDR3 sequences, approximately 15% of them singletons. This material consisted of PBMCs from blood, taken less than 13 days after vaccination. These TCRs come from a man in his fifties or sixties who received an inactivated influenza vaccine.

In DNA form, the CDR3 reads TGTGCCAGCTCACTCTCACAGGGCCACTACGAGCAGTACTTC. Translated, it gives CASSLSQGHYEQYF. The chain is built from TRBV18 and TRBJ2-7; D might be TRBD1 (6 bases). The ends were cut back, 4 bases at V and 3 bases at J, with 13 bases in the middle. Germline V CDR1 and CDR2: KGHSH, LQKENI. There are 14 residues in the CDR3.

This clonotype occurred a few times. This sequence joins TRBV7-2 and TRBJ2-1, with 7 bases identical to TRBD1. J lost 9 bases, V lost 3 bases, and 8 bases had no gene match. Germline CDR1 is SGHTA and CDR2 is FQGNSA. The CDR3 runs to 14 residues. In DNA form, the CDR3 reads TGTGCCAGCAGCTTTGATAGGGGGCGGGTTGAGCAGTTCTTC. It translates to CASSFDRGRVEQFF.

This chain joins TRBV28 and TRBJ2-7; 8 bases fit TRBD1. The V gene's germline CDR1 is MDHEN and CDR2 SYDVKM. J lost 1 base, V lost 1 base, and 9 bases had no gene match. CDR3 size: 17 residues. The CDR3 here is CASSLLGQGVLSYEQYF. The CDR3 DNA reads as TGTGCCAGCAGTTTATTAGGACAGGGCGTCCTTTCCTACGAGCAGTACTTC.

The V call is TRBV19, the J call TRBJ2-2, with 8 bases lining up with TRBD2. Unmatched junction bases numbered 9, after V lost 9 bases and J lost 6 bases. Germline V gene lookup returns CDR1 LNHDA and CDR2 SQIVND (reference sequence). This CDR3 is 14 amino acids long. The CDR3 DNA follows: TGTGCCAGCCAGCCGGGACTAGAAGCCGGGGAGCTGTTTTTT. Amino acid sequence: CASQPGLEAGELFF.

The genes are TRBV12-3 or TRBV12-4 and TRBJ2-4; TRBD1 aligns across 8 bases. With 6 bases clipped from V and 5 bases from J, the junction kept 6 bases outside the gene matches. CDR3 length equals 14 residues. The DNA for the CDR3 is TGTGCCAGCAGGCGGACAGGGCGGGAAAACATTCAGTACTTC. It is translated as CASRRTGRENIQYF.

This rearrangement joins TRBV7-8 to TRBJ2-6; D may correspond to TRBD1 or TRBD2 (5 bases each). This CDR3 has 19 amino acids. Germline V gene data show CDR1 as SGHVS and CDR2 as FQNEAQ. The V gene lost 1 base and the J gene lost 0 bases, with 16 bases spanning the gap. The CDR3, as DNA: TGTGCCAGCAGCTTAGGTACGAGGGGATCCTTCTCTGGGGCCAACGTCCTGACTTTC. It codes for CASSLGTRGSFSGANVLTF. Looking up the rest from reference TRBV7-8 and TRBJ2-6 gives the full variable domain: GAGVSQSPRYKVAKRGQDVALRCDPISGHVSLFWYQQALGQGPEFLTYFQNEAQLDKSGLPSDRFFAERPEGSVSTLKIQRTQQEDSAVYLCASSLGTRGSFSGANVLTFGAGSRLTVL.

The table lists this clonotype with a few counts. The chain is built from TRBV4-1 and TRBJ2-1; 9 bases are shared with TRBD1. The germline V gene has CDR1 MGHRA and CDR2 YSYEKL. With 6 bases clipped from V and 0 bases from J, the junction kept 12 bases outside the gene matches. There are 18 residues in the CDR3. The CDR3 protein is CASSQPLLTGGSYNEQFF. The CDR3 DNA follows: TGCGCCAGCAGTCAACCTTTACTGACAGGGGGCTCCTACAATGAGCAGTTCTTC.

This clonotype was picked up a small number of times. The J gene is TRBJ2-7, the V gene TRBV5-1, with 12 bases identical to TRBD2. The trim removed 2 bases at V and 6 bases at J, leaving 3 bases unmatched. This CDR3 spans 14 amino acids. Germline-derived CDR1 and CDR2 are SGHRS and YFSETQ. The CDR3 sequence is CASSLTSGRPEQYF. CDR3 nucleotides: TGCGCCAGCAGCTTAACTAGCGGGAGGCCCGAGCAGTACTTC. The complete variable domain, with remaining parts taken from reference TRBV5-1 and TRBJ2-7, reads KAGVTQTPRYLIKTRGQQVTLSCSPISGHRSVSWYQQTPGQGLQFLFEYFSETQRNKGNFPGRFSGRQFSNSRSEMNVSTLELGDSALYLCASSLTSGRPEQYFGPGTRLTVT.

This clonotype was seen only a few times. This sequence joins TRBV10-3 and TRBJ2-7; 8 bases align to TRBD2. The V segment lost 6 bases and the J segment 6 bases; nucleotides outside the gene matches: 16. CDR1 is ENHRY and CDR2 is SYGVKD in the germline V gene. The CDR3 totals 16 residues. The CDR3 sequence: CAIRKTPERERGEQYF. Here the CDR3 DNA reads TGTGCCATCAGAAAGACCCCAGAGCGGGAGCGAGGCGAGCAGTACTTC.

The sample holds many counts of this clonotype. The rearrangement links TRBV28 to TRBJ2-7; D is perhaps TRBD2 (5 bases). CDR1 is MDHEN and CDR2 is SYDVKM in the germline V gene. V was shortened by 4 bases and J by 4 bases, with 17 bases between the two germline ends. This CDR3 is built from 15 residues. This CDR3 reads CASSSTGMAAYEQYF. The CDR3 DNA reads as TGTGCCAGCAGTTCCACCGGGATGGCGGCGTACGAGCAGTACTTC.

For this clonotype: A read error may be the cause here, since a much bigger clone is one base away. This rearrangement joins TRBV29-1 to TRBJ2-3, with 8 bases aligning to TRBD1. The ends lost 7 bases at V and 4 bases at J; junction bases unmatched: 16. The germline V gene encodes CDR1 SQVTM and CDR2 ANQGSEA. The CDR3 spans 16 residues. CDR3 residues: CSARSSRGPGPDTQYF. For the CDR3, the DNA is TGCAGCGCCAGATCGAGCAGGGGGCCAGGGCCAGATACGCAGTATTTT.

The J gene is TRBJ1-1, the V gene TRBV20-1; D ambiguous. The CDR3 is 16 amino acids. Germline lookup yields CDR1 DFQATT and CDR2 SNEGSKA (reference sequence). Trimming took off 3 bases at V and 0 bases at J, with 17 bases between the two ends. The CDR3 reads CSARSRMGSLNTEAFF. CDR3 coding DNA: TGCAGTGCTAGGTCGCGTATGGGCAGCCTGAACACTGAAGCTTTCTTT.

V and J are TRBV20-1 and TRBJ2-1, with a tentative D call TRBD2 (6 bases). CDR1 is DFQATT and CDR2 is SNEGSKA in the germline V gene (reference sequence). The germline V and J ends were trimmed by 1 base and 13 bases, with 11 bases remaining between them. The length of the CDR3 is 11 residues. The CDR3, as DNA: TGCAGTGCTAGAGGCGGGGTCTCCCAGTTCTTC. Its protein is CSARGGVSQFF.

The table lists this clonotype with a few counts. The rearrangement links TRBV15 to TRBJ2-6; D perhaps matches TRBD1 (6 bases). The length of the CDR3 is 19 residues. Per the germline V gene, CDR1 is LNHNV and CDR2 is YYDKDF (reference sequence). With 4 bases removed from V and 0 bases from J, the gap between germline ends came to 19 bases. CDR3 protein: CATSKITGQFDSGANVLTF. CDR3 in DNA: TGTGCCACCAGCAAAATTACAGGACAGTTTGACTCTGGGGCCAACGTCCTGACTTTC.

The sample holds a few counts of this clonotype. The J gene is TRBJ2-3, the V gene TRBV5-1; the match to TRBD2 covers 8 bases. The V segment lost 4 bases and the J segment 0 bases; nucleotides outside the gene matches: 7. CDR3 length: 16 residues. The germline CDR1 and CDR2 sequences are SGHRS and YFSETQ. The CDR3 DNA reads as TGCGCCAGCAGCAGATCCGGGACTAGAAGCACAGATACGCAGTATTTT. Amino acids: CASSRSGTRSTDTQYF.

This rearrangement joins TRBV6-6 to TRBJ1-3; no reliable D call. The V gene's germline CDR1 is MNHNY and CDR2 SVGAGI (reference sequence). The CDR3 is 12 residues long. V lost 2 bases and J lost 3, with 2 bases in between. The CDR3 reads CASSYGGNTIYF. The DNA for the CDR3 is TGTGCCAGCAGTTACGGTGGAAACACCATATATTTT.

The V call is TRBV2, the J call TRBJ2-3; 10 positions agree with TRBD2. V was pared by 7 bases and J by 0 bases, with 10 bases of the junction left unmatched. The germline CDR1 and CDR2 sequences are SNHLY and FYNNEI. This CDR3 contains 17 residues. The CDR3 nucleotides are TGTGCCAGCACCCCTCCCAGCGGGGGGGGTAGCACAGATACGCAGTATTTT. Translated: CASTPPSGGGSTDTQYF.

This clonotype was recorded a few times. The chain joins TRBV30 to TRBJ2-5; TRBD1 matches 8 bases. This CDR3 comprises 14 residues. Germline CDR1 GTSNPN, CDR2 SVGIG (reference sequence). Trimming took 2 bases from V and 5 from J; bases not matched to a gene: 7. The DNA of the CDR3 is TGTGCCTGGAGTTCAGGGGGCTTTAGGGAGACCCAGTACTTC. Translated: CAWSSGGFRETQYF.

This clonotype has only a few counts. The chain is built from TRBV5-5 and TRBJ2-2; D is ambiguous. The CDR3 is 14 residues long. V lost 3 bases, J lost 6 bases, and 12 bases lay in between. CDR1 is SGHKS and CDR2 is YYEKEE in the germline V gene (reference sequence). The CDR3: CASSSEKGSGELFF. The CDR3 DNA reads as TGTGCCAGCAGCTCGGAAAAAGGGTCCGGGGAGCTGTTTTTT.

CDR3 nucleotide sequence: TGTGCCAGCAGCCGAAATCTAGCGGACATATACAATGAGCAGTTCTTC. This encodes CASSRNLADIYNEQFF. V usage is TRBV7-8 and J usage is TRBJ2-1; TRBD2 matches 7 bases. The V and J ends lost 5 bases and 4 bases, in that order; junction bases with no gene match: 11. Germline V gene lookup returns CDR1 SGHVS and CDR2 FQNEAQ. The CDR3 is 16 amino acids.

V and J are TRBV3-1 and TRBJ2-2, with D perhaps TRBD2 (5 bases). Germline V gene lookup returns CDR1 LGHDT and CDR2 YNNKEL (reference sequence). V shed 4 bases and J shed 0 bases, with 9 bases lying between them. CDR3 length: 15 amino acids. The CDR3, as DNA: TGTGCCAGCAGCCGAGGGTATCCGAACACCGGGGAGCTGTTTTTT. Protein product: CASSRGYPNTGELFF.